These 2 T cell receptor beta chains were all obtained from the same sample, sequenced in a study of human T cells and chemical hapten exposure. Unique molecular identifiers were affixed to discrete cDNA molecules within the library. TCRdb called the reads again in MiXCR, with one record for every CDR3 protein. The table shows about 120,000 distinct CDR3 sequences, with roughly 8.5% occurring only once. Unfractionated whole blood served as the source for total RNA extraction. The sample comprised whole blood. Receptors originate from a human donor in good health. Some clones in this sample may be carry-over from other donors' samples.

This chain links TRBV25-1 with TRBJ1-2, with unresolved D. This CDR3 contains 13 residues. With 3 bases removed from V and 8 bases from J, the gap between germline ends came to 13 bases. Germline V gene data show CDR1 as MGHDK and CDR2 as SYGVNS. CDR3 protein: CASSETLVGGYTF. CDR3 DNA sequence: TGTGCCAGCAGTGAGACCCTCGTCGGGGGCTACACCTTC.

Many counts were recorded for this clonotype. This chain joins TRBV5-1 and TRBJ2-3, with 9 bases identical to TRBD2. V was clipped by 1 base and J by 5 bases; unmatched bases: 5. The CDR3 length is 15 residues. CDR1 and CDR2 (germline): SGHRS, YFSETQ. The CDR3 reads CASSLKAGGIDTQYF. The CDR3 region has the DNA TGCGCCAGCAGCTTGAAAGCGGGGGGCATAGATACGCAGTATTTT. Based on the CDR3 plus reference TRBV5-1 and TRBJ2-3, the full variable domain is KAGVTQTPRYLIKTRGQQVTLSCSPISGHRSVSWYQQTPGQGLQFLFEYFSETQRNKGNFPGRFSGRQFSNSRSEMNVSTLELGDSALYLCASSLKAGGIDTQYFGPGTRLTVL.